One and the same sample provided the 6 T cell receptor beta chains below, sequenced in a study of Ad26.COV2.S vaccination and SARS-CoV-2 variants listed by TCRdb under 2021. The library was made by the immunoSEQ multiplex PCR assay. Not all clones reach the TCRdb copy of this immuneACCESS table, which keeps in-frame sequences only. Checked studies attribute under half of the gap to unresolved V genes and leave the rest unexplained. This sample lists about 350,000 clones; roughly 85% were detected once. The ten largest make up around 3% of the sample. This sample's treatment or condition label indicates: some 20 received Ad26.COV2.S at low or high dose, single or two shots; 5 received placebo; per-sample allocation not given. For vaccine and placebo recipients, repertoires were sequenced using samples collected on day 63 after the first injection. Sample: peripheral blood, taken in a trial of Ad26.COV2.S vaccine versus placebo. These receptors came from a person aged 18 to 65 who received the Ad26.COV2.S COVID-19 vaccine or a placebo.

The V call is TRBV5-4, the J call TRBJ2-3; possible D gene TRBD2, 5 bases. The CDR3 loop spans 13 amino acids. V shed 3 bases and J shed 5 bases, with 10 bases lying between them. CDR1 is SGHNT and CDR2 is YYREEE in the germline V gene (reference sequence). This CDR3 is CASSSGWGDTQYF. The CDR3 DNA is TGTGCCAGCAGCTCGGGGTGGGGAGATACGCAGTATTTT.

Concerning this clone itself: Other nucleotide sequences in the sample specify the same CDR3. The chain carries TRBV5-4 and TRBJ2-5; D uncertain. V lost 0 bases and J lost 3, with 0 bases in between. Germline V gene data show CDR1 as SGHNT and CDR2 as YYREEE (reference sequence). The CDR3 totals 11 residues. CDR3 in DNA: TGTGCCAGCAGCTTGGAAGAGACCCAGTACTTC. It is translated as CASSLEETQYF.

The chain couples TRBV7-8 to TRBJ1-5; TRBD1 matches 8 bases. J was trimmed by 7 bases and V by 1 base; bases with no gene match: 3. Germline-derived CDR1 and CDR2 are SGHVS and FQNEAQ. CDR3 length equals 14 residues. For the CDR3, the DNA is TGTGCCAGCAGCTTAGGGACAGGGCACCAGCCCCAGCATTTT. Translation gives CASSLGTGHQPQHF.

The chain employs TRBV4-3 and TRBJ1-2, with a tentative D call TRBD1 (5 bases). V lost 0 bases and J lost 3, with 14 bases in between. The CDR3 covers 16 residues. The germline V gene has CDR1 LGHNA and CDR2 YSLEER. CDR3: CASSQDWAGTYYGYTF. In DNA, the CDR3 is TGCGCCAGCAGCCAAGATTGGGCAGGGACCTACTATGGCTACACCTTC.

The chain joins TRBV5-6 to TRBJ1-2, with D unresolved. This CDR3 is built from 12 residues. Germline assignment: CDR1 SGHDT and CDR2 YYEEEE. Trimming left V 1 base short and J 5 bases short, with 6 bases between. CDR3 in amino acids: CASSLRGYGYTF. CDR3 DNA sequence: TGTGCCAGCAGCTTGCGGGGTTATGGCTACACCTTC.

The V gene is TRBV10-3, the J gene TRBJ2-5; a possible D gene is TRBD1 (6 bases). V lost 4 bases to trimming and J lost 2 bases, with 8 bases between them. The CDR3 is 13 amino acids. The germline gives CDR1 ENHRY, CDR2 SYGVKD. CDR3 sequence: CAISVGQQETQYF. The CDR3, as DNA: TGTGCCATCAGTGTCGGACAGCAAGAGACCCAGTACTTC.